The clone carrying this TCR beta chain was counted only a few times. The ends lost 4 bases at V and 0 bases at J; junction bases unmatched: 4. There are 15 residues in the CDR3. Germline CDR1 reads SGDLS; CDR2 reads YYNGEE. The data were taken from a study of cytomegalovirus exposure and HLA in healthy donors. The PCR used 60 Vbeta and 13 Jbeta primers. Clones were sequenced by immunoSEQ multiplex PCR, and TCRdb holds only the in-frame ones, with some missing. Of just under 95,000 clones in the sample, more than 60% were seen once. The sequenced material came from PBMCs. J is TRBJ1-3 and V is TRBV9; 7 bases align to TRBD1. The TCR originated in a middle-aged man in good health and CMV-seropositive. The CDR3 DNA sequence: TGTGCCAGCAGCAAGGGGGCCGACTCTGGAAACACCATATATTTT. It translates to CASSKGADSGNTIYF.